This T cell receptor beta chain is from a study of control samples from healthy donors and cancer patients. Trimming removed 1 base from V and 5 bases from J; junction bases left unmatched: 5. The V gene's germline CDR1 is LGHDT and CDR2 YNNKEL (reference sequence). The CDR3 loop spans 15 amino acids. Assay used: immunoSEQ multiplex PCR; TCRdb lists only in-frame clones, some missing. The table lists some 74,000 clones, 94% of them singletons. This clonotype originated in a woman aged 25 to 39 in good health. J is TRBJ2-1 and V is TRBV3-1 (or the pseudogene TRBV3-2); TRBD2 aligns across 7 bases. The sequenced sample was blood. The CDR3 reads CASSQVLGRNNEQFF. Here the CDR3 DNA reads TGTGCCAGCAGCCAAGTACTCGGGAGGAACAATGAGCAGTTCTTC.